This T cell receptor (beta chain) was sequenced for a study of T cell changes during pregnancy in multiple sclerosis. Clones were read by immunoSEQ multiplex PCR, and TCRdb kept only the in-frame ones, dropping some. In the table there are about 48,000 clones, nearly 95% of which are singletons. CDR1 SGHAT and CDR2 FQNNGV come from the germline V gene. V lost 1 base and J lost 1, with 8 bases in between. The CDR3 loop spans 14 amino acids. The chain carries TRBV11-2 and TRBJ2-7; tentative D call: TRBD2 (6 bases). Sequencing used CD4+ T cells from peripheral blood mononuclear cells, obtained in the third trimester of pregnancy. The sequence came from a female donor with multiple sclerosis, enrolled in a pregnancy study. CDR3 loop: CASSLAGTSYEQYF. In DNA form, the CDR3 reads TGTGCCAGCAGCTTAGCGGGGACTTCCTACGAGCAGTACTTC.